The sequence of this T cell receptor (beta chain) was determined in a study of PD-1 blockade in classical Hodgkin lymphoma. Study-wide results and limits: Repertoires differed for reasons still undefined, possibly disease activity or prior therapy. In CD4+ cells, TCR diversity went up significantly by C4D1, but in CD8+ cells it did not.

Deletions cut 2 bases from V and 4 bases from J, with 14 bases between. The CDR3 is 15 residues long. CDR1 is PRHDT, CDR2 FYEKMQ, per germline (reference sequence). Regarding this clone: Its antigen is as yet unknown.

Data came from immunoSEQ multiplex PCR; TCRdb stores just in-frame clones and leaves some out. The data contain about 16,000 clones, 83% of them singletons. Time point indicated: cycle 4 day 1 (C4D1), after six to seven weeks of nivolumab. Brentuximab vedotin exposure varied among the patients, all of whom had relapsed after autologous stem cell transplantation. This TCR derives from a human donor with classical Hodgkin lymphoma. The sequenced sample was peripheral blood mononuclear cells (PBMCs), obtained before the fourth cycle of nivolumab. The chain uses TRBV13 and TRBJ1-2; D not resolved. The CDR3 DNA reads TGTGCCAGCAGCTTATATGTAGGGTCTAGCTATGGCTACACCTTC. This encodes CASSLYVGSSYGYTF.